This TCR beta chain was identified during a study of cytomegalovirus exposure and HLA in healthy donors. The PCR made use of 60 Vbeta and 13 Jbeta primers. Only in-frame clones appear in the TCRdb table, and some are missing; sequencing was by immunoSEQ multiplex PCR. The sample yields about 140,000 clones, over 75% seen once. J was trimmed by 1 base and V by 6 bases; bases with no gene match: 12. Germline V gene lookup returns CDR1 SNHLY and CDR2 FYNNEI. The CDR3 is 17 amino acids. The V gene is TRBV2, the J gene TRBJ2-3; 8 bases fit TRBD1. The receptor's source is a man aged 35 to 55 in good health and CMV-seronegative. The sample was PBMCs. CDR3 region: CASSFDRGATGTDTQYF. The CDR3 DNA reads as TGTGCCAGCAGCTTCGACAGGGGCGCTACTGGCACAGATACGCAGTATTTT.